A single sample gave rise to the 2 T cell receptor beta chains below, sequenced in a study of T cells in Graves' hyperthyroidism and ophthalmopathy. TCR beta CDR3 sequences were amplified from RNA transcripts. TCR CDR3 regions were first amplified by RT-PCR with HTBI primers. TCRdb independently ran MiXCR on the multiplex PCR reads; one entry per CDR3 protein. The table lists about 640,000 distinct CDR3 sequences, less than 25% of them singletons. Material: blood. These receptors all come from a man younger than 40 with Graves' ophthalmopathy.

The chain carries TRBV19 and TRBJ2-1; weak D call: TRBD2 (5 bases). V lost 3 bases and J lost 7, with 10 bases in between. This CDR3 region has 13 residues. Germline V gene lookup returns CDR1 LNHDA and CDR2 SQIVND (reference sequence). CDR3 amino acids: CASSIAEGNEQFF. Here the CDR3 DNA reads TGTGCCAGTAGTATCGCCGAGGGAAATGAGCAGTTCTTC.

V gene TRBV20-1 combines with J gene TRBJ1-2, with 8 bases matching TRBD1. V gave up 5 bases and J gave up 4 bases; unmatched junction bases: 6. The germline gives CDR1 DFQATT, CDR2 SNEGSKA (reference sequence). This CDR3 is built from 13 residues. The CDR3 DNA follows: TGCAGTGCTCCCCCCGACAGGGGCTATGGCTACACCTTC. Encoded protein: CSAPPDRGYGYTF.